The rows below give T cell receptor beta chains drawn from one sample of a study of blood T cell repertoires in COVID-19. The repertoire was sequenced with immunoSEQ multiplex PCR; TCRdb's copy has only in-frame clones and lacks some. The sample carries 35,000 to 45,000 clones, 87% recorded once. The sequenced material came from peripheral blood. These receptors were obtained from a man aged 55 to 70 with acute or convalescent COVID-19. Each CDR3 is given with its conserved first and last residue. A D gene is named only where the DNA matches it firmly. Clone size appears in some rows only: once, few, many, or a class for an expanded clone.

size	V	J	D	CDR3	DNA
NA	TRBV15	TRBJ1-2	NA	CATSRDRSTGGYTF	TGTGCCACCAGCAGAGATAGGTCGACGGGTGGCTACACCTTC
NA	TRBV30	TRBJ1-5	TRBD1	CAWSVGGWNQPQHF	TGTGCCTGGAGTGTAGGGGGCTGGAATCAGCCCCAGCATTTT
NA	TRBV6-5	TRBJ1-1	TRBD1	CASRRTGGSREAFF	TGTGCCAGCAGACGAACAGGGGGCAGTCGGGAAGCTTTCTTT
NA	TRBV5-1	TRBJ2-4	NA	CASSPDTGLSFGRDKNIQYF	TGCGCCAGCAGCCCTGATACAGGGTTGAGTTTTGGGAGGGACAAAAACATTCAGTACTTC
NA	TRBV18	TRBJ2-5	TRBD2	CASSPSLLAGRHETQYF	TGTGCCAGCTCACCGTCTCTACTAGCGGGAAGGCACGAGACCCAGTACTTC
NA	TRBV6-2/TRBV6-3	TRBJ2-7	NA	CASSYPLARGNYEQYF	TGTGCCAGCAGTTACCCCCTAGCGAGAGGTAACTACGAGCAGTACTTC
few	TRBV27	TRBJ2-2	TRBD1	CASSLGGQGVTGELFF	TGTGCCAGCAGTTTAGGGGGACAGGGTGTCACCGGGGAGCTGTTTTTT
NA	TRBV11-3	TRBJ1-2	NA	CASSLGAGSDGYTF	TGTGCCAGCAGCTTAGGTGCAGGGTCAGATGGCTACACCTTC
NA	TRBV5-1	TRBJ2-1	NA	CASTQGGYNEQFF	TGCGCCAGTACCCAAGGGGGATACAATGAGCAGTTCTTC
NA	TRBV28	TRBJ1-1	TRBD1	CASSPRGQSNTEAFF	TGTGCCAGCAGTCCTAGGGGACAGTCTAACACTGAAGCTTTCTTT
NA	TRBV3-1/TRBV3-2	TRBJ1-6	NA	CASSPVPPSPPLHF	TGTGCCAGCAGCCCGGTGCCCCCTAGTCCACCCCTCCACTTT
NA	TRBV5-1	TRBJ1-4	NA	CASSLEAVINEKLFF	TGCGCCAGCAGCTTAGAGGCAGTTATAAATGAAAAACTGTTTTTT
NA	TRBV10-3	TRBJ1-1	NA	CAIRIAGDGEAFF	TGTGCCATCAGAATAGCGGGTGATGGTGAAGCTTTCTTT
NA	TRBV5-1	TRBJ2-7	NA	CASSLGGGTYEQYF	TGCGCCAGCAGCTTGGGCGGCGGTACCTACGAGCAGTACTTC
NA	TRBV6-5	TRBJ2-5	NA	CASNTETKETQYF	TGTGCCAGCAACACAGAGACTAAAGAGACCCAGTACTTC
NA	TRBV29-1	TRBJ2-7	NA	CSVGGGDSYEQYF	TGCAGCGTTGGCGGCGGGGATTCCTACGAGCAGTACTTC
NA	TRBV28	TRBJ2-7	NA	CASSTTVSEQYF	TGTGCCAGCAGCACGACTGTAAGCGAGCAGTACTTC
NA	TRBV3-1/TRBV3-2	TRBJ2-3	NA	CASSQDRDTQYF	TGTGCCAGCAGCCAAGACCGGGATACGCAGTATTTT
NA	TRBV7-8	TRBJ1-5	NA	CASSPEGQGGQPQHF	TGTGCCAGCAGCCCTGAGGGGCAGGGAGGTCAGCCCCAGCATTTT
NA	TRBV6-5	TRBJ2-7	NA	CASSYSSAFTYEQYF	TGTGCCAGCAGTTACAGCAGCGCCTTTACCTACGAGCAGTACTTC
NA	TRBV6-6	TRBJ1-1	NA	CASNIQINTEAFF	TGTGCCAGCAACATACAGATAAACACTGAAGCTTTCTTT
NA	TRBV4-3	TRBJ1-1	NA	CASSQDLGENTEAFF	TGCGCCAGCAGCCAAGATCTGGGCGAGAACACTGAAGCTTTCTTT
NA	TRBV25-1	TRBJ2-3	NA	CASSDVGLSDTQYF	TGTGCCAGCAGTGATGTGGGACTGTCCGATACGCAGTATTTT
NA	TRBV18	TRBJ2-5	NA	CASTDGQGIGETQYF	TGTGCCAGCACGGACGGGCAGGGGATAGGAGAGACCCAGTACTTC
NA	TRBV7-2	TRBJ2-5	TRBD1	CASSPYRGRRQETQYF	TGTGCCAGCAGCCCCTACAGGGGGCGAAGACAAGAGACCCAGTACTTC
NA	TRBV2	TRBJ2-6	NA	CAGSDARAGANVLTF	TGTGCCGGCAGTGATGCGAGGGCTGGGGCCAACGTCCTGACTTTC
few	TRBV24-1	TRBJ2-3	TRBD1	CATSDPDREIDTQYF	TGTGCCACCAGTGACCCCGACAGGGAGATAGATACGCAGTATTTT
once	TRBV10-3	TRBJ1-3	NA	CAISTGPGNTIYF	TGTGCCATCAGTACAGGGCCCGGAAACACCATATATTTT
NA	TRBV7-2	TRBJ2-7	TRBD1	CASSLTGNEQYF	TGTGCCAGCAGCCTGACAGGGAACGAGCAGTACTTC
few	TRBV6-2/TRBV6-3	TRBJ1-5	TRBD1	CASSRTSGQGHQPQHF	TGTGCCAGCAGTCGTACTTCAGGACAGGGGCATCAGCCCCAGCATTTT